This TCR beta chain was sequenced during a study of blood T cell repertoires in COVID-19. Across the whole study: COVID-19 samples, acute and convalescent, were from the United States, Italy and Spain. T cells, B-cell-depleted T cells, or PBMCs provided the cDNA or gDNA that served as material.

Enrollment of patients from Seattle took place during active infection, with longitudinal follow-up. Unmatched junction bases numbered 7, after V lost 8 bases and J lost 8 bases. There are 13 residues in the CDR3. The germline V gene encodes CDR1 MNHEY and CDR2 SMNVEV (reference sequence). Authors' methods: Nucleated cell number was recorded as an estimate derived from reference gene primer amplification. Assay: immunoSEQ multiplex PCR; the TCRdb copy retains only in-frame clones and omits some. That table gives V, J and clone size, and the DNA gave D and trimming. Seen here are fewer than 700,000 clones, roughly 91% observed once, and the top ten hold 7.5% to 9.5%.

Sequenced: peripheral blood. The J gene is TRBJ2-1, the V gene TRBV27, with 9 positions matching TRBD1. This receptor was taken from a woman between 45 and 60 years old with COVID-19, enrolled during active disease. The CDR3 region is CASRTGGGDEQFF. In DNA form, the CDR3 reads TGTGCCAGCCGCACAGGGGGCGGTGATGAGCAGTTCTTC.